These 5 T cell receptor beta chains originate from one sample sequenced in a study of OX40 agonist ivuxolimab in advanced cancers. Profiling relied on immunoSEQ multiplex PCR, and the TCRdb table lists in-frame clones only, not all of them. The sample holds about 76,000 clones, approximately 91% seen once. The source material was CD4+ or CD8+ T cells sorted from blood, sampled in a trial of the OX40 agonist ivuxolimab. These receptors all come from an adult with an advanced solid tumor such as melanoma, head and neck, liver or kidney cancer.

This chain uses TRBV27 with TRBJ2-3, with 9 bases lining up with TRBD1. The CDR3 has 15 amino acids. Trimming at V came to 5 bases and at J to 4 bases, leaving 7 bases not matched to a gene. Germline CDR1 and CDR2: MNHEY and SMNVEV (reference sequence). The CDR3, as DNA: TGTGCCAGCAGTCCTCACAGGGGGCGGTCAGATACGCAGTATTTT. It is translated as CASSPHRGRSDTQYF.

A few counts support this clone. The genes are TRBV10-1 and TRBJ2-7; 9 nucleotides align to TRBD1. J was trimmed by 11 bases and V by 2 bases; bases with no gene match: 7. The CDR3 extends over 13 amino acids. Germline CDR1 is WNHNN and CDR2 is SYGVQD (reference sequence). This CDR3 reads CASSETSGTGKYF. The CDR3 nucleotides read TGCGCCAGCAGTGAGACATCTGGGACAGGGAAGTACTTC.

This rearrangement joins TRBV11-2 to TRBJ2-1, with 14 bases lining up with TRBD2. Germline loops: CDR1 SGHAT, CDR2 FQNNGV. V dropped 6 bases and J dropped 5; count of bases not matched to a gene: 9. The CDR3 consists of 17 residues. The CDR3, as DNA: TGTGCCAGCAGTTTCACCGCGGGACTAGCGGGAGACAATGAGCAGTTCTTC. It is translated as CASSFTAGLAGDNEQFF.

The chain's CDR3 is CASRLGTDNQPQHF. CDR3 coding DNA: TGTGCCAGCAGGCTTGGGACAGATAATCAGCCCCAGCATTTT. This chain joins TRBV5-6 and TRBJ1-5; the match to TRBD1 covers 7 bases. Unmatched junction bases numbered 6, after V lost 5 bases and J lost 4 bases. Germline CDR1 reads SGHDT; CDR2 reads YYEEEE. This CDR3 has 14 residues.

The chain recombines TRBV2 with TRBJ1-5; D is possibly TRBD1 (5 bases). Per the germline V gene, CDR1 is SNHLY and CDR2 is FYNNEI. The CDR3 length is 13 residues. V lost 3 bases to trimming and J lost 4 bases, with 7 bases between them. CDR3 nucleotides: TGTGCCAGCAGTGATGGGGGGAATCAGCCCCAGCATTTT. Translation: CASSDGGNQPQHF.